This T cell receptor (beta chain) comes out of a study of radiation and T cells in renal cell carcinoma. Sample time point: blood 4 weeks post-SBRT, at nephrectomy. Treatment reported: 15 Gy SBRT to primary tumor, nephrectomy 4 weeks later. This renal cell carcinoma was of the clear cell type. TCRdb keeps only in-frame clones here, not all; method: immunoSEQ multiplex PCR. Of around 94,000 clones in the sample, around four fifths were seen once. V was cut by 2 bases and J by 2 bases, with 22 bases left in between. Germline CDR1 and CDR2: KGHSH and LQKENI. The CDR3 extends over 18 amino acids. This TCR was sampled from a man aged 50-60 years with renal cell carcinoma. Specimen: blood, collected from a patient whose treatment included radiotherapy and nephrectomy. This sequence joins TRBV18 and TRBJ2-7; maybe TRBD1 (5 bases). CDR3 nucleotides: TGTGCCAGCTCACCATTCGCCCTATCAGGGAACCCCCCCTACGAGCAGTACTTC. This codes for CASSPFALSGNPPYEQYF.